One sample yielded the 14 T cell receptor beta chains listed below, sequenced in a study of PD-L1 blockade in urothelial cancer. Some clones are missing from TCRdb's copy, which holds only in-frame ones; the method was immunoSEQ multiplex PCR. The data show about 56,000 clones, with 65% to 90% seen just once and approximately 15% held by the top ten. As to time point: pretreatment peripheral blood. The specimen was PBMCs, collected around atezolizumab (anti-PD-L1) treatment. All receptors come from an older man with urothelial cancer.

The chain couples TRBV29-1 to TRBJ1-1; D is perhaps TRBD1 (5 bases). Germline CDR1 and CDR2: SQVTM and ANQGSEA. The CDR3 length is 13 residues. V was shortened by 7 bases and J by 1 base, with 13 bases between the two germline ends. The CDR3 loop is CSAHGGGNTEAFF. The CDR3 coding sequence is TGCAGCGCCCACGGCGGGGGGAACACTGAAGCTTTCTTT.

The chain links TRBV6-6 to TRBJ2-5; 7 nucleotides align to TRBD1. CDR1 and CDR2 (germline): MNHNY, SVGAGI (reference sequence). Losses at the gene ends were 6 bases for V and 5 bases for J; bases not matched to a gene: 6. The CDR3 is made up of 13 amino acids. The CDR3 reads CASSPRGLETQYF. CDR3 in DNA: TGTGCCAGCAGCCCCAGGGGGTTGGAGACCCAGTACTTC.

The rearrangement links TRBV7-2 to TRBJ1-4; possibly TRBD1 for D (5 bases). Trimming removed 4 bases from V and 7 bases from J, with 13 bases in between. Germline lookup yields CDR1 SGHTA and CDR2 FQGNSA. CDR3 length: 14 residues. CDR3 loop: CASSSAGGVEKLFF. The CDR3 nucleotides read TGTGCCAGCAGCTCAGCCGGGGGGGTTGAAAAACTGTTTTTT.

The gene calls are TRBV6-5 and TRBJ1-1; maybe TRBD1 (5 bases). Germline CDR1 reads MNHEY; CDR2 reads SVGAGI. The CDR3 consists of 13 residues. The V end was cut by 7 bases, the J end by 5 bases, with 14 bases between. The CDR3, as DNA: TGTGCCAGCAAGTTCTCAGGGCGAACTGAAGCTTTCTTT. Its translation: CASKFSGRTEAFF.

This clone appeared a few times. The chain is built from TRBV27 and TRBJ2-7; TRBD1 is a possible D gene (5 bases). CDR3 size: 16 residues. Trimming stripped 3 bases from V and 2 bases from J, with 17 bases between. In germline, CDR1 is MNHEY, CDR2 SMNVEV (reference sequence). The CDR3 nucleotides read TGTGCCAGCAGTTTGGGTCCCGCAGGGTTCACCTACGAGCAGTACTTC. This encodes CASSLGPAGFTYEQYF.

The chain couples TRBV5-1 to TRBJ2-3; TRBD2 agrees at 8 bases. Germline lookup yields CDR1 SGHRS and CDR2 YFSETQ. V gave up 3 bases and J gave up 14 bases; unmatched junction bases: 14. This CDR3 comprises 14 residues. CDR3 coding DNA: TGCGCCAGCAGCTCGTATCGGGCGGGGGGATACGCGTATTTT. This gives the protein CASSSYRAGGYAYF. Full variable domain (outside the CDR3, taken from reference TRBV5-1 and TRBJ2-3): KAGVTQTPRYLIKTRGQQVTLSCSPISGHRSVSWYQQTPGQGLQFLFEYFSETQRNKGNFPGRFSGRQFSNSRSEMNVSTLELGDSALYLCASSSYRAGGYAYFGPGTRLTVL.

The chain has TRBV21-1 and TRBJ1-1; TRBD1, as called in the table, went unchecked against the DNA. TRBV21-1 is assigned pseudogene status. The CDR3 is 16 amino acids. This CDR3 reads CASSISRGGKGTEAFF. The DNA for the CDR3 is TGTGCCAGCAGCATCTCGCGAGGGGGCAAAGGCACTGAAGCTTTCTTT.

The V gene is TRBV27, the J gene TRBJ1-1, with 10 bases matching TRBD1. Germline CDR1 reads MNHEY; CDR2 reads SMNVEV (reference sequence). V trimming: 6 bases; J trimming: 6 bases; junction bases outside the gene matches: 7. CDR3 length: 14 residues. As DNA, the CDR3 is TGTGCCAGCAGCCCTGACAGGGGGCGACCTGAAGCTTTCTTT. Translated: CASSPDRGRPEAFF.

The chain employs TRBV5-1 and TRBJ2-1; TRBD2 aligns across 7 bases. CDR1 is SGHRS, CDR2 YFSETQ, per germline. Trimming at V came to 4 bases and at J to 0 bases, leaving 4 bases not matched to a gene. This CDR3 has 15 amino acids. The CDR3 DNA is TGCGCCAGCAGCACCGGGGGGAGCTCCTACAATGAGCAGTTCTTC. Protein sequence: CASSTGGSSYNEQFF.

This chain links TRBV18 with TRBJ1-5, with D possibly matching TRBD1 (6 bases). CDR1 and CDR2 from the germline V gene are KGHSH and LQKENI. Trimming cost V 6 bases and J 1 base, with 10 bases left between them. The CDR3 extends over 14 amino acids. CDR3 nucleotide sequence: TGTGCCAGCTCGGCCGGGACAAGCAATCAGCCCCAGCATTTT. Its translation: CASSAGTSNQPQHF.

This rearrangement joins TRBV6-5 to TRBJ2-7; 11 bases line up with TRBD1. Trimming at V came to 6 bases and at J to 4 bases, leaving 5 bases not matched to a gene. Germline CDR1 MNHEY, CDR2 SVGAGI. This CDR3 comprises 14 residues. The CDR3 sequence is CASSPDRGQYEQYF. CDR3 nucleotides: TGTGCCAGCAGCCCGGACAGGGGGCAGTACGAGCAGTACTTC.

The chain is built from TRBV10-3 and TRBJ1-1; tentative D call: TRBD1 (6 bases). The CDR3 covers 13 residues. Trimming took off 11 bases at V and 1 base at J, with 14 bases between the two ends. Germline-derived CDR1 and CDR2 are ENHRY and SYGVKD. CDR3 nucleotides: TGTGCCTCTCATGGACAGCCGAACACTGAAGCTTTCTTT. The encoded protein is CASHGQPNTEAFF.

The CDR3 sequence is CASSDSLGQGADTQYF. The CDR3 DNA reads as TGTGCCAGCAGTGACTCCCTAGGACAGGGCGCAGATACGCAGTATTTT. The chain has TRBV6-4 and TRBJ2-3; TRBD1 matches at 8 bases. CDR1 MRHNA and CDR2 SNTAGT come from the germline V gene. Trimming at V came to 0 bases and at J to 4 bases, leaving 6 bases not matched to a gene. CDR3 length equals 16 residues.

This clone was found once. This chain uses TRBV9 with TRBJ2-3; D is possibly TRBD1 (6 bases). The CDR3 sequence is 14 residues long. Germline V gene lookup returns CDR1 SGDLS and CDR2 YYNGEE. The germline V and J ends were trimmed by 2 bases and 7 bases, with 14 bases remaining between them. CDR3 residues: CASSVVTQGNTQYF. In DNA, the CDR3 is TGTGCCAGCAGCGTGGTGACACAGGGTAATACGCAGTATTTT.